This TCR beta chain emerged from a study of type 1 regulatory T cells. General study findings and limits: Compared with non-Tr1 cells, Tr1 cells showed a narrower TCR repertoire.

One entry per CDR3 protein results from TCRdb running MiXCR on the reads. The sample holds more than 60,000 distinct CDR3 sequences; roughly 49% are singletons and the top ten take roughly 2.1%. In regard to this clonotype: The antigen is not known.

The sequenced material came from cultured non-Tr1 T cells, either the whole culture or a sorted T cell fraction (not recorded which). This clonotype was obtained from a human donor in good health.

The CDR3 coding sequence is TGTGCCATCAGTGGAAGGGCTGCCGGAAACACCATATATTTT. It codes for CAISGRAAGNTIYF. The V gene is TRBV10-3, the J gene TRBJ1-3; D is unclear. In germline, CDR1 is ENHRY, CDR2 SYGVKD. V was shortened by 4 bases and J by 4 bases, with 11 bases between the two germline ends. This CDR3 has 14 amino acids.